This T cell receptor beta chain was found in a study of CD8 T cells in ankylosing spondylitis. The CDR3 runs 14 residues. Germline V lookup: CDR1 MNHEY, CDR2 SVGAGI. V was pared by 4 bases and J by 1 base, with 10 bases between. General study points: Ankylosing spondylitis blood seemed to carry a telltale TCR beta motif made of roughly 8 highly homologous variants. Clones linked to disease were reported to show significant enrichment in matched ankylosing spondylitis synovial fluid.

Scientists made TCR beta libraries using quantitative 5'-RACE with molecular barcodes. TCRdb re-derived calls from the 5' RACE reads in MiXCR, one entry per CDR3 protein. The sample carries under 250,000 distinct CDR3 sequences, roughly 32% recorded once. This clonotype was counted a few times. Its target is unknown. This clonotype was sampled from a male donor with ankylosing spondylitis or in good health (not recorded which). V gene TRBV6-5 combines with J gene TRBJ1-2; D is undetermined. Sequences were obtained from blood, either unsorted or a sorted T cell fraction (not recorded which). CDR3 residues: CASSSVVNNYGYTF. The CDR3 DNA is TGTGCCAGCAGTTCAGTCGTCAATAACTATGGCTACACCTTC.